This TCR beta chain appears in the sequencing data of a study of cytomegalovirus exposure and HLA in healthy donors. CDR3 length: 12 amino acids. CDR1 is SQVTM and CDR2 is ANQGSEA in the germline V gene. V shed 4 bases and J shed 6 bases, with 13 bases lying between them. This PCR relied on a set of 60 Vbeta primers and 13 Jbeta primers. TCRdb keeps only in-frame clones here, not all; method: immunoSEQ multiplex PCR. The data contain about 130,000 clones, approximately 80% of them seen just once; the ten biggest clones take up over 2%. This receptor was taken from a man between 25 and 39 years old in good health and CMV-seronegative. Specimen: PBMCs. V gene TRBV29-1 combines with J gene TRBJ2-7; D possibly corresponds to TRBD2 (6 bases). CDR3 region: CSVAQGGSEQYF. Here the CDR3 DNA reads TGCAGCGTTGCCCAGGGAGGTAGCGAGCAGTACTTC.